This is a list of T cell receptor beta chains from one sample in a study of shared clonotypes between healthy human individuals. The assay was immunoSEQ multiplex PCR, and TCRdb's table has in-frame clones only and misses some. The sample holds some 900,000 clones; less than 85% are singletons and the top ten take approximately 1.5%. Sequencing was carried out using memory CD4+ T cells sorted from blood. The receptor source for this set is a man aged 18 to 30 in good health. Both conserved end residues are trimmed from each CDR3. Each record gives: D gene, J gene, clone size, V gene, CDR3 protein. A D gene is named only where the DNA matches it firmly. Expanded clones are given a class, and other clones once, few, many or no size at all.

>TRBD1|TRBJ1-6|NA|TRBV19
ASSIKGTGRISPLH
>TRBD2|TRBJ2-1|NA|TRBV7-7
ASSPGTSAYNEQF
>NA|TRBJ2-7|NA|TRBV18
ASSPPAGTYEQY
>NA|TRBJ2-5|few|TRBV6-1
ASSPLVGYQETQY
>NA|TRBJ2-2|NA|TRBV18
ASSLGTITGELF
>TRBD1|TRBJ1-1|once|TRBV2
ASSERPGDRLNTEAF
>TRBD1|TRBJ2-7|once|TRBV2
ASSERTGGSNEQY
>NA|TRBJ2-3|NA|TRBV6-6
ASSYIGRDTQY
>NA|TRBJ1-4|NA|TRBV30
AWSTGTVARKLF
>NA|TRBJ2-7|once|TRBV28
ASSLSQPYEQY
>NA|TRBJ1-3|few|TRBV2
ASLPSWGAGNTIY
>NA|TRBJ1-2|NA|TRBV6-6
ASTTPGGANYGYT
>NA|TRBJ2-7|once|TRBV11-2
ASSQEGLAGLEQY
>NA|TRBJ1-6|NA|TRBV5-1
ASSLSTRTEATSPLH
>NA|TRBJ1-4|NA|TRBV19
ASSPSGKREKLF
>NA|TRBJ1-5|NA|TRBV6-1
ASSELGTSNQPQH
>NA|TRBJ2-1|NA|TRBV18
ASSLGRSSYNEQF
>TRBD1|TRBJ2-7|NA|TRBV5-6
ASSLPGQGPEQY
>NA|TRBJ1-3|NA|TRBV6-1
ASSEAPGTSGNTIY
>TRBD1|TRBJ2-5|NA|TRBV11-3
ASSRDRGETQY
>NA|TRBJ2-1|once|TRBV28
ASIREGLGDEQF
>NA|TRBJ1-3|NA|TRBV29-1
SVAPQLSGNTIY
>NA|TRBJ1-1|NA|TRBV6-6
ASTKASGSLGTEAF
>TRBD1|TRBJ1-5|NA|TRBV6-4
ASSDRTGRQGLNQPQH
>NA|TRBJ2-5|NA|TRBV20-1
SAWSKAAQY
>NA|TRBJ1-2|NA|TRBV4-1
ASSQVLQGDYGYT
>TRBD1|TRBJ2-7|NA|TRBV6-5
ASRSRTGGGYEQY
>NA|TRBJ2-7|few|TRBV19
ASSVPQGREQY
>NA|TRBJ2-7|once|TRBV30
AWSRHRQEQY
>NA|TRBJ2-1|many|TRBV28
ATNRGEWENNEQF
>NA|TRBJ2-2|NA|TRBV6-6
ASSPVRGTGELF
>NA|TRBJ1-5|NA|TRBV28
ASSPSLPSRGVASNQPQH
>TRBD2|TRBJ2-5|NA|TRBV29-1
SVGAGGSGRQETQY
>TRBD2|TRBJ2-3|NA|TRBV6-5
ASSYQSSGNTDTQY
>NA|TRBJ2-3|once|TRBV10-1
ASSDPTSTDTQY
>NA|TRBJ2-2|NA|TRBV18
ASSSNTGELF
>TRBD1|TRBJ1-2|NA|TRBV5-1
ASRDRGGVYGYT
>NA|TRBJ2-7|few|TRBV27
ASSGASTNYEQY
>NA|TRBJ1-5|NA|TRBV7-2
ASSQGPPMSNQPQH
>NA|TRBJ2-1|few|TRBV10-1
ASSESSLRGYNEQF
>NA|TRBJ2-1|NA|TRBV10-3
AISAQLGDQF